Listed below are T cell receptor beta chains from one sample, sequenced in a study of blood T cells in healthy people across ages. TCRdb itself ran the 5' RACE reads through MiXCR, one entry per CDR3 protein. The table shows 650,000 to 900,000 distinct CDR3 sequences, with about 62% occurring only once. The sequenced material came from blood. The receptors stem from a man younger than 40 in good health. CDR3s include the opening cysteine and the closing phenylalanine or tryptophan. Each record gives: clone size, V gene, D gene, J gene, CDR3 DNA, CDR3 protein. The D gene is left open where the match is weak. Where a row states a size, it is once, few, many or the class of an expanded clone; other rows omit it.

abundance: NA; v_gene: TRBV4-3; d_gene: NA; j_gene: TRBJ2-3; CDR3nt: TGCGCCAGCAGCCAAGATCCCAGTCAGACAGATACGCAGTATTTT; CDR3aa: CASSQDPSQTDTQYF
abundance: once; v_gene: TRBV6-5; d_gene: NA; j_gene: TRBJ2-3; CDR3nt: TGTGCCAGCAGTTACCCCGGGGGCTTAGAGACAGATACGCAGTATTTT; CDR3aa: CASSYPGGLETDTQYF
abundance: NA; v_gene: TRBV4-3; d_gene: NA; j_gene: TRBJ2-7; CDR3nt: TGCGCCAGCAGCCAATGGAGGGGGTCCTACGAGCAGTACTTC; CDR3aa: CASSQWRGSYEQYF
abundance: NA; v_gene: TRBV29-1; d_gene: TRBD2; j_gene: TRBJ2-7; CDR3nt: TGCAGCGTGGAGCGGGAGACCCCCGGCGAGCAGTACTTC; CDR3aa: CSVERETPGEQYF
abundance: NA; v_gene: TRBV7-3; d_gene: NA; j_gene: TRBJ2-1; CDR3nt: TGTGCCAGCAGCTTAGGACCGACCGATGAGCAGTTCTTC; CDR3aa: CASSLGPTDEQFF
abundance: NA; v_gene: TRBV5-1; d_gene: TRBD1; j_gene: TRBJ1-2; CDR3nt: TGCGCCAGCAGCTCCGGAACGGGACAGGGGGCGCGGATAAACTATGGCTACACCTTC; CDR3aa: CASSSGTGQGARINYGYTF
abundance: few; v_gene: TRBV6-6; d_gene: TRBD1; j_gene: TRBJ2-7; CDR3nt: TGTGCCAGCAGGATACAGGGGGCCTACGAGCAGTACTTC; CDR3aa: CASRIQGAYEQYF
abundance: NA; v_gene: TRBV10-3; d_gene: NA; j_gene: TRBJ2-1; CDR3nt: TGTGCCATCAGGCAGGGGAACAATGAGCAGTTCTTC; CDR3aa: CAIRQGNNEQFF
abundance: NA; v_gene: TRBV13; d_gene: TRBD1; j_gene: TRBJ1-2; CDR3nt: TGTGCCAGCAGCTTAGGCACAGGGGCCCTATCTAACTATGGCTACACCTTC; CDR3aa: CASSLGTGALSNYGYTF
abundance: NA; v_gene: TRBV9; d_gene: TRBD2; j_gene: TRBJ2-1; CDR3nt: TGTGCCAGCAGCGTAGTGGGAGGGGCCAATGAGCAGTTCTTC; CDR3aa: CASSVVGGANEQFF
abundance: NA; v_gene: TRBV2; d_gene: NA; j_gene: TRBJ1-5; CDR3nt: TGTGCCAGCAAGCTGGACAATCAGCCCCAGCATTTT; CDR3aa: CASKLDNQPQHF
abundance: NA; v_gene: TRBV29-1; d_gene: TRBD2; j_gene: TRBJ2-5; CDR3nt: TGCAGCGTTGAAGGCCTGCGGGGGATTCCAGAGACCCAGTACTTC; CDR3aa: CSVEGLRGIPETQYF
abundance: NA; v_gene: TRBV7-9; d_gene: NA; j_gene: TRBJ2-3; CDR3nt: TGTGCCAGCACCCAAGGTGCGGCGGCAGATACGCAGTATTTT; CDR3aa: CASTQGAAADTQYF
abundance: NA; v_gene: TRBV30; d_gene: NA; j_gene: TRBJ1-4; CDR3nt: TGTGCCTGGAGCCCCCAGGGTAGTGAAAAACTGTTTTTT; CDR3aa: CAWSPQGSEKLFF
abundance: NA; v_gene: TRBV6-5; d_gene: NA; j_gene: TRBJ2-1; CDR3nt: TGTGCCAGCAGTACTTTGGGCATGACAGAACAATCCTACGAGCAGTTCTTC; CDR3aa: CASSTLGMTEQSYEQFF
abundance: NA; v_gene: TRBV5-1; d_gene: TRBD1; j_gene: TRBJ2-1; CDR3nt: TGTGCCAGCTCACCAGGACAGGGGGTTTACAATGAGCAGTTCTTC; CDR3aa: CASSPGQGVYNEQFF
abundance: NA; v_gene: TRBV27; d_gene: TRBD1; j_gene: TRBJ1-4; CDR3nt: TGTGCCAGCAACCGACAGGGGCCTAATGAAAAACTGTTTTTT; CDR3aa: CASNRQGPNEKLFF
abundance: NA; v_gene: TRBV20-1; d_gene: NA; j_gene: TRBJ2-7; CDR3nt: TGCAGTGCTAGAGCCCCCCGGGGGCCTAACGAGCAGTACTTC; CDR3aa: CSARAPRGPNEQYF
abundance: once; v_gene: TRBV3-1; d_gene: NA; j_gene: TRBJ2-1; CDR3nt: TGTGCCAGCAGCCAAGATGGCCTTTACAATGAGCAGTTCTTC; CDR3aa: CASSQDGLYNEQFF
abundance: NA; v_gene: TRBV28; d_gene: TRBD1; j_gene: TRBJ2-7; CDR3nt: TGTGCCAGCAGGCGACCATCTCCGGGACAGGGGTCCTACGAGCAGTACTTC; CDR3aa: CASRRPSPGQGSYEQYF
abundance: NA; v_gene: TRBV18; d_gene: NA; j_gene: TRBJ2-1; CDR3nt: TGTGCCAGCTCACCGGCAGGGGTAGTTTACAATGAGCAGTTCTTC; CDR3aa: CASSPAGVVYNEQFF
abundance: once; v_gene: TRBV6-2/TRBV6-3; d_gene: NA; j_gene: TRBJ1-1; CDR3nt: TGTGCCAGCAGTTACCTTAGAATGAACACTGAAGCTTTCTTT; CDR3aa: CASSYLRMNTEAFF
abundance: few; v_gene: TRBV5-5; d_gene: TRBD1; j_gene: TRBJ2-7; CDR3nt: TGTGCCAGCAGCTTCCCCGGGACAGGGGTCTACGAGCAGTACTTC; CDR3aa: CASSFPGTGVYEQYF
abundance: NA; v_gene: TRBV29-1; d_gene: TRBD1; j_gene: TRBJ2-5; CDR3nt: TGCAGCGGACAGGGGCAAGGGGAGACCCAGTACTTC; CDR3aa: CSGQGQGETQYF
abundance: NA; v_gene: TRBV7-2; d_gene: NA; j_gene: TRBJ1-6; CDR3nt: TGTGCCGGTGCGGAGGTTTATAATTCACCCCTCCACTTT; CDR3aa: CAGAEVYNSPLHF
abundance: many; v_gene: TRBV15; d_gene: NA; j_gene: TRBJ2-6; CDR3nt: TGTGCCACCAGCAGAGAGACTGGGGCCAACGTCCTGACTTTC; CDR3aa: CATSRETGANVLTF
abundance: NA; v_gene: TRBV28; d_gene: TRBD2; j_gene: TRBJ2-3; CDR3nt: TGTGCCAGTGGAGGGACTAGCACAGTAGATACGCAGTATTTT; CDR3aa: CASGGTSTVDTQYF
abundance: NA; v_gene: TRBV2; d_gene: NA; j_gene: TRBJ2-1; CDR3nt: TGTGCCAGCAGGGGACGCACCTACAATGAGCAGTTCTTC; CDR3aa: CASRGRTYNEQFF
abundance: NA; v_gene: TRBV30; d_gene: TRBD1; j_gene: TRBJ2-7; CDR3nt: TGTGCCTGGAAAGCCCGGGGACAGGGTAAATACGAGCAGTACTTC; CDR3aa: CAWKARGQGKYEQYF
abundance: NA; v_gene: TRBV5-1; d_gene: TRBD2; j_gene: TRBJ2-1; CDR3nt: TGCGCCAGCAGCCAGGGACTAGCGGGGGGCGGTTACAATGAGCAGTTCTTC; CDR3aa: CASSQGLAGGGYNEQFF
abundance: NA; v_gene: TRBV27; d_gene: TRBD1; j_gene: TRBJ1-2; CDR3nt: TGTGCCAGCAGTTTCCGGGACAGGGCGAAATTTAACTATGGCTACACCTTC; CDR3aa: CASSFRDRAKFNYGYTF
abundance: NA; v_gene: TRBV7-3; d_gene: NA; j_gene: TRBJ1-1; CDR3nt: TGTGCCAGCAGCTTAACTCGGGAGGGAAAAGCTTTCTTT; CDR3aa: CASSLTREGKAFF
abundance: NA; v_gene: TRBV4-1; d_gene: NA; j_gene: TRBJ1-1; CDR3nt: TGCGCCAGCAGCTACTTGGCTGGCACTGAAGCTTTCTTT; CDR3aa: CASSYLAGTEAFF
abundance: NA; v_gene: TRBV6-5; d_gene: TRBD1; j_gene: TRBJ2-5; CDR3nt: TGTGCCAGCAGAAGACTGACAGGGAAAGAGACCCAGTACTTC; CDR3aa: CASRRLTGKETQYF
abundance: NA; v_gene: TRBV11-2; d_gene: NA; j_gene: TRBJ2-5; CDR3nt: TGTGCCAGCAGTGTGTGGCTCCCCAATGAGCAGTACTTC; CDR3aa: CASSVWLPNEQYF
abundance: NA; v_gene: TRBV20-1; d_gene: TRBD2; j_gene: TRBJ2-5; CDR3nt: TGCAGTGCTAGCGTAGCGGGGGGTGTACAAGAGACCCAGTACTTC; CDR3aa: CSASVAGGVQETQYF
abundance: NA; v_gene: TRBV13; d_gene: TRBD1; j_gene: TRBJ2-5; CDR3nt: TGTGCCAGCAGCTACCCAGGGACAGGTGAAGAGACCCAGTACTTC; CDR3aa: CASSYPGTGEETQYF
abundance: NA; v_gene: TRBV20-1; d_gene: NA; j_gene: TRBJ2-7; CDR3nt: TGCAGTGCCGAAGAACAGGGATTAGGCTACGAGCAGTACTTC; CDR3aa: CSAEEQGLGYEQYF
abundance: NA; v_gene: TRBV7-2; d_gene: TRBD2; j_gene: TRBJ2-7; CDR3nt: TGTGCCAGCAGCACTCACAGCGGGGGGGGATCGCAGTACTTC; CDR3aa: CASSTHSGGGSQYF
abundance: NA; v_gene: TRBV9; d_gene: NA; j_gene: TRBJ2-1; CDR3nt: TGTGCCAGCAGCGATGGGGGCAGGGGAGGGGAGCAGTTCTTC; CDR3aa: CASSDGGRGGEQFF
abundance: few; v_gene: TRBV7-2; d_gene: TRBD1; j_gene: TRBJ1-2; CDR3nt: TGTGCCAGCAGTGCAGGGACAGGGGGCACTGGCTACACCTTC; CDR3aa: CASSAGTGGTGYTF
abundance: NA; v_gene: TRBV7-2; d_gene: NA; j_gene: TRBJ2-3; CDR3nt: TGTGCCAGCAGCTTAAATGGGGGGCGTAACACAGATACGCAGTATTTT; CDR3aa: CASSLNGGRNTDTQYF
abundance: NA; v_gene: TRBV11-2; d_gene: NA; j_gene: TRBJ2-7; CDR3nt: TGTGCCAGCAGCGGGGGCAGGGGCCGACAGGAAGAGCAGTACTTC; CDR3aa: CASSGGRGRQEEQYF
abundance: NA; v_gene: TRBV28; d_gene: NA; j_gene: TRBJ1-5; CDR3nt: TGTGCCAGCAGATTTAGATATTCGACTTATAGCAATCAGCCCCAGCATTTT; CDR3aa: CASRFRYSTYSNQPQHF
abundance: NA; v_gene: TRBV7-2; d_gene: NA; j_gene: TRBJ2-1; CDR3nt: TGTGCCAGCAGCTTAGCGCCTCGGAGGTCCGGGGATGAGCAGTTCTTC; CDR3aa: CASSLAPRRSGDEQFF
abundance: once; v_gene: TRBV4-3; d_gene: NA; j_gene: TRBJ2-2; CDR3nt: TGCGCCAGCAGCCAAGAGGGGGCAGGGGTGACCGGGGAGCTGTTTTTT; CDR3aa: CASSQEGAGVTGELFF
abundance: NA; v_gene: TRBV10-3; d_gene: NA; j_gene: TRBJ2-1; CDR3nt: TGTGCCATCGCTATAGACTCCTACAATGAGCAGTTCTTC; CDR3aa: CAIAIDSYNEQFF
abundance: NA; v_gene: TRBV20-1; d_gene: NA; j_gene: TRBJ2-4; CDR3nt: TGCAGTGCTCCAATGACTAGGGCGGGCAAAAACATTCAGTACTTC; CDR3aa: CSAPMTRAGKNIQYF
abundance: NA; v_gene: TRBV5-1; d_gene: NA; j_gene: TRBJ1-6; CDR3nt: TGCGCCAGCAGCCCGGAGCCCAGGGATTCACCCCTCCACTTT; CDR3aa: CASSPEPRDSPLHF